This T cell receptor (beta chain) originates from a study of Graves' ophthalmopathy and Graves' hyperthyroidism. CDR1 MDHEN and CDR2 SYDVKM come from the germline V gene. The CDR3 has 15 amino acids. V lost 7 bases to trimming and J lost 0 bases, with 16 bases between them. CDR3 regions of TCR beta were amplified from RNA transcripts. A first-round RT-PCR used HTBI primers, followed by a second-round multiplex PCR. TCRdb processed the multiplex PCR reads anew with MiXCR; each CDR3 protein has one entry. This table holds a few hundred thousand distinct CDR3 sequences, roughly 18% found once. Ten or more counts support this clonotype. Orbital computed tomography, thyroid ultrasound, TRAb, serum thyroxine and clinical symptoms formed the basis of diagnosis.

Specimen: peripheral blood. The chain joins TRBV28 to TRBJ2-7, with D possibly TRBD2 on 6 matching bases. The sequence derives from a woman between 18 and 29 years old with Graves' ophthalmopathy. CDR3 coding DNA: TGTGCCAGCAATAGGTGGGGGGATGGCTCCTACGAGCAGTACTTC. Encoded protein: CASNRWGDGSYEQYF.